A selection of T cell receptor beta chains follows, all from one sample in a study of T cells in localized non-small cell lung cancer. Assay used: immunoSEQ multiplex PCR; TCRdb lists only in-frame clones, some missing. The sample records 70,000 to 100,000 clones, approximately 91% being singletons. Material: PBMCs, obtained before any cancer treatment. Receptors originate from a woman aged 35 to 75 with stage II squamous cell lung carcinoma. Each CDR3 is given with its conserved first and last residue. A D gene is named only where the DNA matches it firmly. Expanded clones are given a class, and other clones once, few, many or no size at all.

TRBV6-5,NA,NA,TRBJ2-5,CASSYSKPGSKETQYF,TGTGCCAGCAGTTACTCGAAGCCGGGGTCGAAAGAGACCCAGTACTTC
TRBV5-1,NA,NA,TRBJ2-7,CASSPIGEISPHEQYF,TGCGCCAGCAGCCCAATAGGGGAGATTTCCCCCCACGAGCAGTACTTC
TRBV10-3,NA,NA,TRBJ1-3,CAISEYGPSGNTIYF,TGTGCCATCAGTGAGTACGGACCCTCTGGAAACACCATATATTTT
TRBV11-2,NA,TRBD2,TRBJ2-5,CASSLVPSGRVGQETQYF,TGTGCCAGCAGCTTAGTCCCTAGCGGGAGAGTAGGGCAAGAGACCCAGTACTTC
TRBV2,NA,TRBD2,TRBJ2-5,CASSIPGTSGSGETQYF,TGTGCCAGCAGTATTCCCGGGACTAGCGGGAGTGGGGAGACCCAGTACTTC
TRBV28,NA,NA,TRBJ1-5,CASSLRVAQPQHF,TGTGCCAGCAGTTTAAGGGTAGCGCAGCCCCAGCATTTT
TRBV5-4,NA,TRBD1,TRBJ1-1,CASSFTGGVTEAFF,TGTGCCAGCAGCTTCACAGGGGGGGTCACTGAAGCTTTCTTT
TRBV6-5,NA,NA,TRBJ1-1,CASRGTGPNTEAFF,TGTGCCAGCAGGGGAACAGGGCCGAACACTGAAGCTTTCTTT
TRBV30,few,NA,TRBJ2-1,CAWDESNEQFF,TGTGCCTGGGATGAGTCAAATGAGCAGTTCTTC
TRBV27,NA,NA,TRBJ2-2,CASSLSGELFF,TGTGCCAGCAGTTTAAGCGGGGAGCTGTTTTTT
TRBV5-1,once,TRBD1,TRBJ2-5,CASSFLTGWGETQYF,TGCGCCAGCAGCTTCCTGACAGGGTGGGGAGAGACCCAGTACTTC
TRBV29-1,NA,NA,TRBJ1-2,CSVKQALSDGYTF,TGCAGCGTAAAACAGGCTCTAAGCGATGGCTACACCTTC
TRBV2,NA,NA,TRBJ1-4,CASSDSRGDEKLFF,TGTGCCAGCAGTGACTCCCGGGGGGATGAAAAACTGTTTTTT
TRBV4-1,NA,TRBD1,TRBJ2-2,CASSQDTGGANTGELFF,TGCGCCAGCAGCCAGGATACAGGGGGCGCGAACACCGGGGAGCTGTTTTTT
TRBV21-1,once,NA,TRBJ1-2,CASSKEVHKAASLPHGYTF,TGTGCCAGCAGCAAAGAGGTGCATAAGGCCGCGTCACTACCCCATGGCTACACCTTC
TRBV5-1,NA,TRBD2,TRBJ2-3,CASTGTSGKTDTQYF,TGCGCCAGCACCGGGACTAGCGGGAAAACAGATACGCAGTATTTT
TRBV5-4,NA,NA,TRBJ2-3,CAIYDTSTDTQYF,TGTGCCATCTACGATACTAGCACAGATACGCAGTATTTT
TRBV10-1,NA,NA,TRBJ2-1,CASSRDSGDEQFF,TGCGCCAGCAGCCGGGACAGCGGGGATGAGCAGTTCTTC
TRBV6-1,NA,NA,TRBJ2-3,CASNDGLRTDTQYF,TGTGCCAGCAACGACGGACTACGAACAGATACGCAGTATTTT
TRBV5-4,NA,TRBD1,TRBJ1-2,CASSLPIDRENGYTF,TGTGCCAGCAGCTTGCCGATCGACAGGGAGAATGGCTACACCTTC
TRBV11-1,few,TRBD2,TRBJ2-7,CASSVYGTRGEQYF,TGTGCCAGCAGCGTATACGGGACTAGAGGCGAGCAGTACTTC
TRBV6-6,NA,NA,TRBJ1-4,CASYAKGAEKLFF,TGTGCCAGCTACGCAAAAGGAGCCGAAAAACTGTTTTTT
TRBV27,NA,TRBD2,TRBJ2-7,CASSMTSGGKGEQYF,TGTGCCAGCAGTATGACTAGCGGAGGGAAGGGCGAGCAGTACTTC
TRBV11-2,NA,TRBD1,TRBJ2-1,CASSPQGAGEQFF,TGTGCCAGCAGCCCTCAGGGGGCGGGTGAGCAGTTCTTC